This TCR beta chain was recovered during a study of OX40 agonist ivuxolimab in advanced cancers. Study-level background: Ivuxolimab was a fully human IgG2 agonistic monoclonal antibody targeting the costimulatory receptor OX40 (CD134). Prior anti-PD-1, anti-PD-L1 or anti-CTLA-4 therapy was permitted, and checkpoint inhibitors had been received by around 39% of dose-escalation patients. The purpose of peripheral TCRbeta sequencing was to test whether ivuxolimab changed TCR sequence diversity and led to clonal T-cell expansion. Intravenous ivuxolimab was administered to patients every 2 weeks at six dose levels: 0.01, 0.1, 0.3, 1.5, 3 and 10 mg/kg. A male proportion of 75% to 85% and a mean age of around 60 years, ranging from roughly 23 to 85, were recorded for the dose-escalation cohort. Three dose-escalation patients achieved partial responses, one with hepatocellular carcinoma and two with cutaneous melanoma. The paper reports the monotherapy dose-escalation portion (N of about 47 patients) of the phase I ivuxolimab trial. Of the roughly 52 patients in dose escalation, some 20 had hepatocellular carcinoma, some 15 had melanoma, 9 had renal cell carcinoma and 9 had head and neck cancer.

Findings and caveats that apply to the study as a whole: Clonal expansion of both CD4+ and CD8+ blood T cells was observed from baseline to week 6 at doses 0.1 to 3.0 mg/kg. Low levels of normalized T-cell clonal expansion were also seen in some nonresponding patients. In the 0.1-3.0 mg/kg groups, partial responders were among the patients with the lowest normalized peripheral clonal expansion, particularly in CD8+ T cells. The antigen specificity of the peripheral T cells that underwent clonal expansion was not determined. After ivuxolimab, more expanded clones were found on average in CD8+ T cells than in CD4+ T cells.

About this clone itself: Its antigen is currently not known. Base-call qualities are not available, and no considerably larger clone is one nucleotide away.

Patients with a history of autoimmune disease or receiving systemic immunosuppression were excluded from the trial. Peripheral blood for TCR sequencing was collected from all dose cohorts at baseline, on cycle 4 day 1, and on cycle 7 day 1. Samples came from an open-label, multicenter, first-in-human phase I dose-escalation trial of ivuxolimab. Adults with locally advanced or metastatic melanoma, renal cell, hepatocellular, or head and neck squamous cell carcinoma were enrolled in the trial. CD4+ and CD8+ T cells were sorted separately from peripheral blood before TCR sequencing. For sequencing of the TCRbeta CDR3 region, genomic DNA was extracted from the sorted cells. The immunoSEQ Assay was used for sequencing of TCRbeta CDR3 regions. TCRdb's version of the immuneACCESS table is confined to in-frame rearrangements and falls short of the full clone set. An unresolved V gene accounts for under half of the shortfall where checked; the remainder is of unknown origin. The sample table contains tens of thousands of clones; only one count was recorded for 75% to 85% of them. The ten largest clones take up around a quarter of the sample.

The source was CD4+ or CD8+ T cells sorted from blood, collected in a trial of the OX40 agonist ivuxolimab. The sequence was obtained from an adult with an advanced solid tumor such as melanoma, head and neck, liver or kidney cancer.

The CDR3 reads CASSESYEQYF. The sequence in DNA is TGTGCCAGCAGTGAATCCTACGAGCAGTACTTC. The chain couples TRBV25-1 to TRBJ2-7; the D gene identity is not certain. The germline V gene sets CDR1 to MGHDK and CDR2 to SYGVNS. From the cysteine up to the phenylalanine, the CDR3 has a length of 11 residues. The CDR3 DNA has 33 bases and is translated from base 1. Relative to germline, V is 1 base shorter and J is 2 bases shorter, with 0 bases between their ends.